This TCR beta chain was recovered during a study of T cell repertoires in aging, cancer and after chemotherapy. TRB rearrangements spanning V, D and J were amplified using mixed TRB-A/B primers. TCRdb re-derived calls from the multiplex PCR reads in MiXCR, one entry per CDR3 protein. The data contain around 5,300 distinct CDR3 sequences, roughly 25% of them singletons. The CDR3 is 16 residues long. The germline V gene has CDR1 SEHNR and CDR2 FQNEAQ (reference sequence). V was shortened by 5 bases and J by 0 bases, with 14 bases between the two germline ends. Amplification of TCR beta used genomic DNA extracted from peripheral blood.

The sequence came from a human donor in good health. The sample was blood. The genes are TRBV7-9 and TRBJ1-3; TRBD1 is a possible D gene (6 bases). CDR3 amino acids: CASSPGHPSSGNTIYF. DNA for the CDR3: TGTGCCAGCAGCCCGGGACACCCGAGCTCTGGAAACACCATATATTTT.